Each of the 10 T cell receptor beta chains below was sequenced from the same sample in a study of CXCR3-negative and CXCR3-positive naive CD8 T cells. All TRB cDNA libraries came from 5' RACE performed with UMI labels. Each CDR3 protein gets one entry in TCRdb, which reprocessed the 5' RACE reads and gives no DNA. The sample holds 23,000 or so distinct CDR3 sequences. Material for sequencing was naive CXCR3- CD8+ T cells from blood. Subset indicated: CD45RO-CCR7+CD27+CD95- naive CD8+ T cells lacking CXCR3 (TNR3-). All receptors derive from a human donor in good health. Some clones in this sample may be carry-over from other donors' samples.

J is TRBJ1-1 and V is TRBV5-1; TCRdb returns TRBD1, unconfirmable since there is no DNA. CDR3 size: 16 residues. Germline lookup yields CDR1 SGHRS and CDR2 YFSETQ. The CDR3: CASSWNQGASDTEAFF.

This chain uses TRBV6-6 with TRBJ2-3; TCRdb names TRBD2, which stays unverified in the absence of DNA. This CDR3 comprises 14 residues. Germline lookup yields CDR1 MNHNY and CDR2 SVGAGI (reference sequence). The CDR3 is CASSLDYHTDTQYF.

The chain is built from TRBV29-1 and TRBJ2-5; TCRdb indicates TRBD1, and absent DNA this call remains unverified. The CDR3 is 13 residues long. The V gene's germline CDR1 is SQVTM and CDR2 ANQGSEA. CDR3 amino acids: CSGEQGYQETQYF.

V gene TRBV19 combines with J gene TRBJ1-2; TCRdb calls TRBD1, which cannot be checked without DNA. CDR1 is LNHDA and CDR2 is SQIVND in the germline V gene (reference sequence). This CDR3 region has 13 residues. The CDR3 is CASSEAPTAGYTF.

This clonotype is classed as medium-sized (0.01 to 0.1%) by frequency. The gene calls are TRBV21-1 and TRBJ1-5; TCRdb proposes TRBD1, but this gene call is untestable without DNA. TRBV21-1 is tagged as a pseudogene. The CDR3 covers 18 residues. The CDR3 reads CANLLGQPTSNSNQPQHF.

The chain uses TRBV6-2 or TRBV6-3 and TRBJ2-2; TCRdb lists TRBD1, though no DNA is available to test this call. The CDR3 sequence is 17 residues long. Germline V gene data show CDR1 as MNHEY and CDR2 as SVGEGT. The CDR3 protein is CASSYSRDRLYTGELFF.

This chain uses TRBV29-1 with TRBJ1-1; TCRdb designates TRBD1, a call that cannot be tested without DNA. Germline V gene lookup returns CDR1 SQVTM and CDR2 ANQGSEA. The CDR3 runs to 13 residues. Here the CDR3 reads CSVVPPLNTEAFF. The full variable domain, rest sourced from reference TRBV29-1 and TRBJ1-1, is SAVISQKPSRDICQRGTSLTIQCQVDSQVTMMFWYRQQPGQSLTLIATANQGSEATYESGFVIDKFPISRPNLTFSTLTVSNMSPEDSSIYLCSVVPPLNTEAFFGQGTRLTVV.

The chain recombines TRBV14 with TRBJ1-1; TCRdb's D gene call, TRBD1, goes unchecked for lack of DNA. The CDR3 contains 19 residues. CDR1 SGHDN and CDR2 FVKESK come from the germline V gene. CDR3 in amino acids: CASSQDSRQGGLTNTEAFF.

The V and J genes are TRBV20-1 and TRBJ2-7; without DNA, the TCRdb call of TRBD2 cannot be checked. In germline, CDR1 is DFQATT, CDR2 SNEGSKA (reference sequence). The CDR3 has 16 amino acids. The CDR3: CSARDQNSGDSYEQYF.

The chain combines TRBV14 with TRBJ1-2; lacking DNA, the TRBD1 call made by TCRdb goes unchecked. This CDR3 is built from 14 residues. Per germline, CDR1 SGHDN and CDR2 FVKESK. The CDR3 is CASSQEVGAGGYTF.